This T cell receptor beta chain came from a study of cytomegalovirus exposure and HLA in healthy donors. The study's findings and limits: There was a cluster of highly shared sequence variants that was likely a sequencing artifact. A list of approximately 160 TCR beta chains associated with cytomegalovirus was given. Later analysis identified around 15,000 TCR beta sequences associated with HLA alleles, using a false discovery rate threshold of 0.05.

In regard to this clone: Its specificity is not known.

When sampled, the donors appeared nominally healthy, though they likely had unrecorded immune exposures. The PCR contained 60 Vbeta and 13 Jbeta primers. Profiling relied on immunoSEQ multiplex PCR, and the TCRdb table lists in-frame clones only, not all of them. This table has more than 95,000 clones, roughly 80% appearing once. The V segment lost 0 bases and the J segment 2 bases; nucleotides outside the gene matches: 7. CDR1 is SGDLS and CDR2 is YYNGEE in the germline V gene. CDR3 length equals 16 residues. The rearrangement uses TRBV9 and TRBJ2-7; 8 nucleotides agree with TRBD2. Sequenced: PBMCs. The TCR originated in a man aged 30 to 39 in good health and CMV-seropositive. DNA of the CDR3: TGTGCCAGCAGCGTAGGAGGGACTAGTGATCCCTACGAGCAGTACTTC. The encoded protein is CASSVGGTSDPYEQYF.